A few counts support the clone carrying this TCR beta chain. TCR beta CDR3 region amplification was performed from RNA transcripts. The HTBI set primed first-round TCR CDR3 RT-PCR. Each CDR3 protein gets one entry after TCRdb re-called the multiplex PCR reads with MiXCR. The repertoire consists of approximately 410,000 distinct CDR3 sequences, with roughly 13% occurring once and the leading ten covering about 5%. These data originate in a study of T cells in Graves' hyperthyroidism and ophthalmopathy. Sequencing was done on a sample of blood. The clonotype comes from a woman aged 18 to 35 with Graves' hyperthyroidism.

This chain's CDR3 is CASRTGLKNTGELFF. In DNA, the CDR3 is TGTGCCAGCAGGACGGGACTAAAGAACACCGGGGAGCTGTTTTTT. The gene calls are TRBV27 and TRBJ2-2; TRBD2 agrees at 7 bases. CDR1 and CDR2 (germline): MNHEY, SMNVEV (reference sequence). The J segment lost 1 base and the V segment lost 6 bases, leaving 5 bases of the junction unmatched. This CDR3 has 15 residues.